Below, 32 T cell receptor beta chains from the same sample are listed, as sequenced in a study of OX40 agonist ivuxolimab in advanced cancers. Clones were sequenced by immunoSEQ multiplex PCR, and TCRdb holds only the in-frame ones, with some missing. This sample carries nearly 110,000 clones, 90% of them seen once, and the ten largest clones take about 0.48%. The specimen comprised CD4+ or CD8+ T cells sorted from blood, sampled in a trial of the OX40 agonist ivuxolimab. The receptor source for this set is an adult with an advanced solid tumor such as melanoma, head and neck, liver or kidney cancer.

The V gene is TRBV28, the J gene TRBJ1-1, with unresolved D. Germline lookup yields CDR1 MDHEN and CDR2 SYDVKM. The CDR3 covers 13 residues. Trimming cost V 5 bases and J 5 bases, with 12 bases left between them. This chain's CDR3 is CASSRPPGTEAFF. CDR3 sequence (DNA): TGTGCCAGCAGTCGGCCCCCGGGGACTGAAGCTTTCTTT.

The rearrangement uses TRBV7-8 and TRBJ1-5; D is uncertain. Trimming removed 5 bases from V and 1 base from J, with 9 bases in between. Germline V gene lookup returns CDR1 SGHVS and CDR2 FQNEAQ. The CDR3 covers 14 residues. The CDR3 bases are TGTGCCAGCAGCCAAGGCCTCAGCAATCAGCCCCAGCATTTT. Protein sequence: CASSQGLSNQPQHF.

This sequence joins TRBV11-2 and TRBJ1-2, with D possibly being TRBD1 (5 bases). The V and J ends lost 0 bases and 1 base respectively, with 18 bases between them. Germline CDR1 is SGHAT and CDR2 is FQNNGV. There are 18 residues in the CDR3. The CDR3 protein is CASSLDQGPAGLNYGYTF. CDR3 nucleotides: TGTGCCAGCAGCTTAGATCAGGGCCCGGCAGGGCTTAACTATGGCTACACCTTC.

The chain links TRBV7-9 to TRBJ2-5; D is uncertain. The CDR3 is made up of 14 amino acids. Per the germline V gene, CDR1 is SEHNR and CDR2 is FQNEAQ (reference sequence). V gave up 0 bases and J gave up 4 bases, with 9 bases separating them. CDR3 in DNA: TGTGCCAGCAGCTTAGCCGGGTCGGGAGAGACCCAGTACTTC. Residues: CASSLAGSGETQYF.

This sequence joins TRBV27 and TRBJ1-4, with D possibly being TRBD1 (6 bases). The ends were cut back, 6 bases at V and 2 bases at J, with 13 bases in the middle. Germline V gene lookup returns CDR1 MNHEY and CDR2 SMNVEV (reference sequence). The CDR3 length is 15 residues. As DNA, the CDR3 is TGTGCCAGCAGACATTCAGGGGCCACTAATGAAAAACTGTTTTTT. It translates to CASRHSGATNEKLFF.

The chain has TRBV7-2 and TRBJ1-2, with 9 bases matching TRBD1. The germline gives CDR1 SGHTA, CDR2 FQGNSA. The CDR3 length is 16 residues. The trim removed 1 base at V and 4 bases at J, leaving 7 bases unmatched. CDR3 sequence: CASSLGVGTGTYGYTF. CDR3 in DNA: TGTGCCAGCAGCTTAGGGGTGGGGACAGGGACCTATGGCTACACCTTC.

The chain employs TRBV7-3 and TRBJ2-7; possibly TRBD1 for D (5 bases). The CDR3 sequence is 14 residues long. V was shortened by 1 base and J by 2 bases, with 9 bases between the two germline ends. CDR1 is SGHTA, CDR2 FQGTGA, per germline. CDR3 DNA: TGTGCCAGCAGCTTAATCCAGGGCCCCTACGAGCAGTACTTC. The encoded protein is CASSLIQGPYEQYF.

This clone appeared a few times. This sequence joins TRBV28 and TRBJ1-5, with a possible D match to TRBD1 (5 bases). Per germline, CDR1 MDHEN and CDR2 SYDVKM. There are 15 residues in the CDR3. The germline V and J ends were trimmed by 6 bases and 2 bases, with 14 bases remaining between them. The CDR3 nucleotides read TGTGCCAGCAGAATGCAGGGAAGTGGCAATCAGCCCCAGCATTTT. As protein: CASRMQGSGNQPQHF.

J is TRBJ2-1 and V is TRBV29-1, with a weak D call TRBD1 (6 bases). The germline gives CDR1 SQVTM, CDR2 ANQGSEA. This CDR3 spans 14 amino acids. V lost 3 bases to trimming and J lost 4 bases, with 13 bases between them. The CDR3 sequence: CSVDLGAEYNEQFF. CDR3 nucleotide sequence: TGCAGCGTTGATCTGGGGGCTGAGTACAATGAGCAGTTCTTC.

This rearrangement joins TRBV9 to TRBJ1-2; D remains ambiguous. Germline lookup yields CDR1 SGDLS and CDR2 YYNGEE. The CDR3 spans 17 residues. V lost 1 base, J lost 7 bases, and 23 bases lay in between. CDR3 loop: CASSVSFLSPVYAGYTF. In DNA, the CDR3 is TGTGCCAGCAGCGTATCATTCTTGAGCCCCGTTTACGCTGGCTACACCTTC.

The chain combines TRBV30 with TRBJ1-5; a possible D gene is TRBD1 (5 bases). This CDR3 spans 13 amino acids. Looked up from germline, CDR1 is GTSNPN and CDR2 is SVGIG (reference sequence). V was shortened by 4 bases and J by 6 bases, with 13 bases between the two germline ends. CDR3 sequence reads: CAWKGQGGQPQHF. The CDR3 DNA is TGTGCCTGGAAAGGGCAGGGAGGTCAGCCCCAGCATTTT.

The chain couples TRBV10-3 to TRBJ1-1; no clear D. The CDR3 totals 13 residues. Trimming left V 7 bases short and J 7 bases short, with 16 bases between. The germline CDR1 and CDR2 sequences are ENHRY and SYGVKD. The DNA of the CDR3 is TGTGCCATCATGACTTCGGGGAGCCTTGAAGCTTTCTTT. It translates to CAIMTSGSLEAFF.

The chain has TRBV6-1 and TRBJ2-5; 11 bases agree with TRBD1. Germline assignment: CDR1 MNHNS and CDR2 SASEGT. CDR3 size: 16 residues. V lost 4 bases and J lost 1; bases outside the gene matches: 5. CDR3 coding DNA: TGTGCCAGCAGTGTCCCGGGGACAGGGGGCCAAGAGACCCAGTACTTC. It codes for CASSVPGTGGQETQYF.

The chain uses TRBV28 and TRBJ2-1; the D call may be TRBD1 or TRBD2 (5 bases each). This CDR3 has 13 residues. From germline, CDR1 is MDHEN and CDR2 SYDVKM. V was pared by 7 bases and J by 8 bases, with 15 bases between. CDR3 coding DNA: TGTGCCAGCAACCCCGTTGGGGGTTATGAGCAGTTCTTC. It encodes CASNPVGGYEQFF.

The V and J genes are TRBV30 and TRBJ2-7, with D possibly being TRBD2 (5 bases). In germline, CDR1 is GTSNPN, CDR2 SVGIG (reference sequence). Trimming shortened V by 7 bases and J by 2 bases, and 18 bases separated the two germline ends. The CDR3 sequence is 14 residues long. CDR3: CASTPPGKPYEQYF. As DNA, the CDR3 is TGTGCCTCTACCCCACCCGGGAAGCCCTACGAGCAGTACTTC.

DNA of the CDR3: TGTGCCAGCAGCCAAGGGGGGGGCGTTTGGGATTCACCCCTCCACTTT. Translation: CASSQGGGVWDSPLHF. This chain connects TRBV28 to TRBJ1-6, with TRBD1 as a possible D gene (6 bases). The CDR3 is 16 amino acids. Trimming removed 6 bases from V and 8 bases from J, with 20 bases in between. Germline-derived CDR1 and CDR2 are MDHEN and SYDVKM.

The chain couples TRBV6-1 to TRBJ1-5; TRBD1 is a possible D gene (6 bases). Germline V gene sequence: CDR1 MNHNS, CDR2 SASEGT. Trimming took 4 bases from V and 1 from J, leaving 8 bases between them. The CDR3 spans 14 residues. The CDR3 region is CASSGTASNQPQHF. The CDR3 DNA follows: TGTGCCAGCAGTGGGACAGCGAGCAATCAGCCCCAGCATTTT.

The CDR3 sequence is CASSLHGTTVTGELFF. CDR3 coding DNA: TGCGCCAGCAGCTTGCACGGGACAACAGTCACCGGGGAGCTGTTTTTT. J is TRBJ2-2 and V is TRBV5-1, with D maybe TRBD1 (6 bases). The CDR3 is made up of 16 amino acids. Per the germline V gene, CDR1 is SGHRS and CDR2 is YFSETQ. V lost 1 base, J lost 4 bases, and 14 bases lay in between.

The chain has TRBV4-1 and TRBJ2-7; no reliable D call. The V end was cut by 0 bases, the J end by 2 bases, with 11 bases between. Germline-derived CDR1 and CDR2 are MGHRA and YSYEKL. The CDR3 runs 15 residues. This chain's CDR3 is CASSQDHNGPYEQYF. CDR3 sequence (DNA): TGCGCCAGCAGCCAAGATCACAACGGCCCCTACGAGCAGTACTTC.

V and J are TRBV10-3 and TRBJ2-2; D is unclear. Germline CDR1 and CDR2: ENHRY and SYGVKD. There are 12 residues in the CDR3. Deletions cut 2 bases from V and 4 bases from J, with 2 bases between. The DNA of the CDR3 is TGTGCCATCAGTGAGATCACCGGGGAGCTGTTTTTT. Its protein is CAISEITGELFF.

The chain recombines TRBV7-2 with TRBJ2-2; 11 positions agree with TRBD2. This CDR3 has 19 residues. Trimming took 2 bases from V and 0 from J; bases not matched to a gene: 8. Germline lookup yields CDR1 SGHTA and CDR2 FQGNSA. CDR3 in amino acids: CASSLSRLAGFANTGELFF. CDR3 sequence (DNA): TGTGCCAGCAGCTTATCGCGACTAGCGGGGTTCGCGAACACCGGGGAGCTGTTTTTT.

CDR3 in amino acids: CASSQGRTGGYEQYF. The CDR3 region has the DNA TGCGCCAGCAGCCAAGGGAGGACAGGGGGCTACGAGCAGTACTTC. The V call is TRBV4-1, the J call TRBJ2-7; TRBD1 aligns across 10 bases. The CDR3 spans 15 residues. Germline trimming cut 1 base from V and 3 bases from J; bases unmatched to any gene: 3. Per germline, CDR1 MGHRA and CDR2 YSYEKL.

The J gene is TRBJ2-5, the V gene TRBV7-9; TRBD2 aligns across 11 bases. The CDR3 is made up of 14 amino acids. Unmatched junction bases numbered 4, after V lost 5 bases and J lost 5 bases. The germline gives CDR1 SEHNR, CDR2 FQNEAQ (reference sequence). The DNA for the CDR3 is TGTGCCAGCAGCGTTAGCGGGGGGGCGGAGACCCAGTACTTC. Encoded protein: CASSVSGGAETQYF.

For this clone: This specimen includes other DNA sequences encoding the same CDR3. The chain recombines TRBV5-1 with TRBJ1-2; the D gene is possibly TRBD1 (6 bases). The V gene lost 0 bases and the J gene lost 3 bases, with 12 bases spanning the gap. The CDR3 is 15 residues long. Germline V gene lookup returns CDR1 SGHRS and CDR2 YFSETQ. The CDR3 DNA sequence: TGCGCCAGCAGCTTGGAAGGGGGGCGGGACTATGGCTACACCTTC. This translates into CASSLEGGRDYGYTF.

This clone has just a few counts. The CDR3 reads CASSIGGRPTDTQYF. CDR3 sequence (DNA): TGTGCCAGTAGTATAGGCGGCAGGCCCACAGATACGCAGTATTTT. This sequence joins TRBV19 and TRBJ2-3; D is unclear. This CDR3 contains 15 residues. V lost 1 base to trimming and J lost 2 bases, with 10 bases between them. The germline V gene encodes CDR1 LNHDA and CDR2 SQIVND (reference sequence).

Regarding this clone: Within the sample, other DNA sequences also encode this same CDR3. The genes are TRBV7-2 and TRBJ2-3; D not resolved. Trimming shortened V by 0 bases and J by 6 bases, and 1 base separated the two germline ends. The length of the CDR3 is 11 residues. Germline V CDR1 and CDR2: SGHTA, FQGNSA. In nucleotides, the CDR3 is TGTGCCAGCAGCTTAGCTGATACGCAGTATTTT. It translates to CASSLADTQYF.

The genes are TRBV18 and TRBJ1-6; D might be TRBD1 (5 bases). V was clipped by 3 bases and J by 7 bases, with 13 bases between them. Germline assignment: CDR1 KGHSH and CDR2 LQKENI. This CDR3 contains 15 residues. CDR3 bases: TGTGCCAGCTCACCCTCCAGGGTATACAATTCACCCCTCCACTTT. The encoded protein is CASSPSRVYNSPLHF.

CDR3 nucleotide sequence: TGTGCCACCAGCACAGGACAGTCTTTACGAGGTAGTCCTGAAGCTTTCTTT. It specifies CATSTGQSLRGSPEAFF. The chain carries TRBV15 and TRBJ1-1, with a weak D call TRBD1 (6 bases). The length of the CDR3 is 17 residues. Germline CDR1 LNHNV, CDR2 YYDKDF (reference sequence). Trimming pared 4 bases from V and 6 bases from J, leaving 24 bases between.

The chain employs TRBV5-1 and TRBJ2-3, with 8 nucleotides matching TRBD1. V gave up 4 bases and J gave up 9 bases; unmatched junction bases: 10. CDR3 length: 14 residues. The V gene's germline CDR1 is SGHRS and CDR2 YFSETQ. The CDR3: CASSGNRGMGTQYF. For the CDR3, the DNA is TGCGCCAGCAGCGGGAACAGGGGGATGGGGACGCAGTATTTT.

The chain is built from TRBV6-6 and TRBJ2-7; D may be TRBD1 (5 bases). Between the trimmed V and J ends, which lost 5 bases and 7 bases, there was a span of 12 bases. The CDR3 spans 12 residues. The germline gives CDR1 MNHNY, CDR2 SVGAGI (reference sequence). The chain's CDR3 is CASSRTPREQYF. CDR3 nucleotides: TGTGCCAGCAGTAGGACACCCCGGGAGCAGTACTTC.

This chain joins TRBV15 and TRBJ1-2; D uncertain. The CDR3 has 13 amino acids. The V gene lost 2 bases and the J gene lost 7 bases, with 11 bases spanning the gap. Germline CDR1 and CDR2: LNHNV and YYDKDF (reference sequence). The CDR3 nucleotides read TGTGCCACCAGCAGATTTCCACCAATTGGCTACACCTTC. This gives the protein CATSRFPPIGYTF.

The V call is TRBV7-2, the J call TRBJ1-4; 9 positions match TRBD1. Germline V CDR1 and CDR2: SGHTA, FQGNSA. The V segment lost 7 bases and the J segment 8 bases; nucleotides outside the gene matches: 14. The CDR3 loop spans 16 amino acids. CDR3 region: CASTLAQQGAGEKLFF. DNA for the CDR3: TGTGCCAGCACCCTAGCCCAACAGGGGGCGGGCGAAAAACTGTTTTTT.